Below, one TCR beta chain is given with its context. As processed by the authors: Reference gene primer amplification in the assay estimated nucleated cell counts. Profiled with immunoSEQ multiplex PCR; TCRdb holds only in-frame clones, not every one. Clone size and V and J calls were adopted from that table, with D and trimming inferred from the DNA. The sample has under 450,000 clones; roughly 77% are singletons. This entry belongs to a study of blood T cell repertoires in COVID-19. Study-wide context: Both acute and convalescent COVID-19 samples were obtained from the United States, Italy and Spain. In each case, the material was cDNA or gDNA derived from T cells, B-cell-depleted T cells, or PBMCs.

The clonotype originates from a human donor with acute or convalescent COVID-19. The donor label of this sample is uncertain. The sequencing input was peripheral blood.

CDR3 in DNA: TGTGCCAGCAGCGCGTTGACTAGCGGGGAGCAAGAGACCCAGTACTTC. This sequence encodes CASSALTSGEQETQYF. This chain uses TRBV9 with TRBJ2-5; TRBD2 agrees at 11 bases. This CDR3 is 16 amino acids long. V lost 3 bases to trimming and J lost 2 bases; unmatched junction nucleotides: 6. Germline lookup yields CDR1 SGDLS and CDR2 YYNGEE.